One sample yielded the 29 T cell receptor beta chains listed below, sequenced in a study of T cells after yellow fever vaccination. One entry per CDR3 protein, called by TCRdb with MiXCR from the 5' RACE reads. The sample holds approximately 240,000 distinct CDR3 sequences, over 3% seen once. The sample in question was PBMCs, obtained 15 days after the yellow fever booster vaccination. The receptors originated from a man younger than 35 who received the YFV17D yellow fever vaccine.

Many counts were recorded for this clonotype. J is TRBJ2-1 and V is TRBV4-1; a weak D match, TRBD1 (5 bases). Germline V gene sequence: CDR1 MGHRA, CDR2 YSYEKL. Trimming removed 4 bases from V and 7 bases from J, with 14 bases in between. The CDR3 is 14 amino acids. This chain's CDR3 is CASSPKGWLNEQFF. CDR3 nucleotides: TGCGCCAGCAGCCCCAAGGGGTGGCTGAATGAGCAGTTCTTC.

This clonotype was seen repeatedly, ten times or more. The V and J genes are TRBV2 and TRBJ1-5; TRBD1 might be the D (5 bases). V lost 3 bases and J 0 bases, leaving 6 bases between the germline ends. Germline V gene sequence: CDR1 SNHLY, CDR2 FYNNEI. This CDR3 comprises 14 residues. CDR3 in amino acids: CASSDRDSNQPQHF. As DNA, the CDR3 is TGTGCCAGCAGTGACAGGGATAGCAATCAGCCCCAGCATTTT.

This clonotype showed up many times. The CDR3 region is CASSFYRGAGELFF. In DNA form, the CDR3 reads TGTGCCAGCAGTTTTTACCGAGGGGCCGGGGAGCTGTTTTTT. The chain is built from TRBV12-3 or TRBV12-4 and TRBJ2-2; D tentatively reads TRBD1 or TRBD2 (5 bases each). The V end lost 3 bases, the J end lost 6 bases, and 11 bases lay between the germline ends. CDR3 length equals 14 residues.

Many counts were recorded for this clonotype. The CDR3 bases are TGTGCCAGCAGCGAAACCACAGGGGTCGGGAATGAGCAGTTCTTC. Translating gives CASSETTGVGNEQFF. The genes are TRBV5-4 and TRBJ2-1, with 7 bases aligning to TRBD1. CDR1 and CDR2 (germline): SGHNT, YYREEE (reference sequence). V lost 4 bases and J lost 7; bases outside the gene matches: 11. This CDR3 is built from 15 residues.

This clonotype has a count of ten or more. The chain has TRBV7-2 and TRBJ2-4; 9 bases line up with TRBD1. In germline, CDR1 is SGHTA, CDR2 FQGNSA. The V gene end was trimmed by 3 bases and the J gene end by 8 bases; junction bases not matched to a gene: 2. The CDR3 covers 13 residues. The CDR3 region is CASSLDRGHIQYF. DNA for the CDR3: TGTGCCAGCAGCTTGGACAGGGGTCACATTCAGTACTTC.

This clonotype showed up many times. The chain joins TRBV12-3 or TRBV12-4 to TRBJ2-1; 12 positions match TRBD1. The CDR3 consists of 14 residues. V lost 8 bases, J lost 8 bases, and 7 bases stayed unmatched. This CDR3 reads CASARDRGRDEQFF. The CDR3 DNA reads TGTGCCAGCGCTCGGGACAGGGGGCGGGATGAGCAGTTCTTC.

This clonotype was recorded many times. The V call is TRBV3-1, the J call TRBJ2-5; TRBD2 aligns across 8 bases. Germline values: CDR1 LGHDT, CDR2 YNNKEL (reference sequence). This CDR3 is 15 amino acids long. V was clipped by 4 bases and J by 1 base; unmatched bases: 5. CDR3: CASSRGTSFQETQYF. DNA of the CDR3: TGTGCCAGCAGCCGCGGGACTAGTTTCCAAGAGACCCAGTACTTC.

This clonotype has ten or more counts. The gene calls are TRBV20-1 and TRBJ2-3; 15 nucleotides match TRBD2. The germline V gene has CDR1 DFQATT and CDR2 SNEGSKA (reference sequence). The J segment lost 5 bases and the V segment lost 5 bases, leaving 5 bases of the junction unmatched. This CDR3 is 15 amino acids long. CDR3 sequence (DNA): TGCAGTGCTGCAGGGACTAGCGGGGGGAGAGATACGCAGTATTTT. Translation gives CSAAGTSGGRDTQYF.

This clonotype was counted many times. The chain carries TRBV6-1 and TRBJ2-2; D is undetermined. Between the trimmed V and J ends, which lost 8 bases and 7 bases, there was a span of 8 bases. Germline V gene sequence: CDR1 MNHNS, CDR2 SASEGT. The CDR3 sequence is 11 residues long. CDR3 sequence (DNA): TGTGCCAGCGGCGATAACGGGGAGCTGTTTTTT. Translated: CASGDNGELFF.

The CDR3 nucleotides read TGCAGTGCCGGCCCGGGAGTGAGGGATCAGCCCCAGCATTTT. Translation gives CSAGPGVRDQPQHF. The chain couples TRBV20-1 to TRBJ1-5; no definite D call. V was pared by 6 bases and J by 5 bases, with 17 bases between. Germline CDR1 reads DFQATT; CDR2 reads SNEGSKA (reference sequence). This CDR3 contains 14 residues.

The chain uses TRBV20-1 and TRBJ1-5; no reliable D call. V dropped 6 bases and J dropped 5 bases, with 11 bases sitting between them. The CDR3 has 12 amino acids. CDR1 and CDR2 (germline): DFQATT, SNEGSKA (reference sequence). CDR3 sequence: CSAGKVDQPQHF. Written as DNA, the CDR3 is TGCAGTGCCGGTAAGGTAGATCAGCCCCAGCATTTT.

This clonotype was picked up many times. This chain uses TRBV7-2 with TRBJ2-1, with D possibly called TRBD1 or TRBD2 (5 bases each). Germline CDR1 and CDR2: SGHTA and FQGNSA. This CDR3 has 16 amino acids. Trimming shortened V by 1 base and J by 0 bases, and 10 bases separated the two germline ends. Written as DNA, the CDR3 is TGTGCCAGCAGCTTAGTTGGGGGATACTCCTACAATGAGCAGTTCTTC. It translates to CASSLVGGYSYNEQFF.

This clonotype was detected many times. CDR3 protein: CSAVTGDQPQHF. The CDR3 coding sequence is TGCAGTGCTGTGACAGGGGATCAGCCCCAGCATTTT. This chain joins TRBV20-1 and TRBJ1-5, with TRBD1 identical over 8 bases. Looked up from germline, CDR1 is DFQATT and CDR2 is SNEGSKA (reference sequence). J was trimmed by 5 bases and V by 5 bases; bases with no gene match: 2. The CDR3 has 12 residues.

Ten or more counts support this clonotype. The V call is TRBV5-1, the J call TRBJ2-2, with D unclear. The CDR3 loop spans 16 amino acids. Trimming took off 4 bases at V and 3 bases at J, with 16 bases between the two ends. Germline-derived CDR1 and CDR2 are SGHRS and YFSETQ. This CDR3 reads CASSPAEFGDTGELFF. DNA for the CDR3: TGCGCCAGCAGCCCCGCGGAGTTTGGGGACACCGGGGAGCTGTTTTTT.

The table lists this clonotype with many counts. The rearrangement links TRBV20-1 to TRBJ2-7, with a possible D match to TRBD2 (6 bases). The germline V gene encodes CDR1 DFQATT and CDR2 SNEGSKA (reference sequence). The CDR3 is 14 amino acids. The V gene lost 0 bases and the J gene lost 6 bases, with 15 bases spanning the gap. CDR3 sequence reads: CSARDRRGSGEQYF. For the CDR3, the DNA is TGCAGTGCTAGAGATCGACGGGGGTCTGGCGAGCAGTACTTC.

This clonotype has at least ten counts. The chain carries TRBV7-2 and TRBJ1-3; 8 positions match TRBD1. J lost 0 bases, V lost 8 bases, and 15 bases had no gene match. Germline values: CDR1 SGHTA, CDR2 FQGNSA. The CDR3 totals 18 residues. The chain's CDR3 is CASVVSWDRTSSGNTIYF. The CDR3 coding sequence is TGTGCCAGCGTTGTGAGCTGGGACAGGACTTCCTCTGGAAACACCATATATTTT.

At least ten counts were recorded for this clonotype. The rearrangement links TRBV12-3 or TRBV12-4 to TRBJ2-3, with D uncertain. The length of the CDR3 is 15 residues. V was pared by 7 bases and J by 3 bases, with 17 bases between. CDR3 DNA sequence: TGTGCCAGCACCTCGGACGCCCAGAGGACAGATACGCAGTATTTT. This sequence encodes CASTSDAQRTDTQYF.

V and J are TRBV20-1 and TRBJ1-4; D gene uncertain. Germline values: CDR1 DFQATT, CDR2 SNEGSKA (reference sequence). CDR3 length: 13 residues. Trimming left V 6 bases short and J 7 bases short, with 15 bases between. The CDR3 here is CSATDRGAEKLFF. CDR3 nucleotides: TGCAGTGCAACAGACCGTGGCGCTGAAAAACTGTTTTTT.

This clonotype was counted many times. The chain is built from TRBV5-1 and TRBJ2-3, with D hard to call. The length of the CDR3 is 12 residues. V shed 4 bases and J shed 6 bases, with 9 bases lying between them. Germline lookup yields CDR1 SGHRS and CDR2 YFSETQ. The CDR3 reads CASSRGRDTQYF. The DNA of the CDR3 is TGCGCCAGCAGCCGCGGCCGGGATACGCAGTATTTT.

This clonotype occurred a few times. The V gene is TRBV11-2, the J gene TRBJ2-5; D is ambiguous. Trimming removed 4 bases from V and 2 bases from J, with 11 bases in between. The CDR3 contains 14 residues. CDR1 and CDR2 (germline): SGHAT, FQNNGV. CDR3 amino acids: CASSSMTDQETQYF. The CDR3, as DNA: TGTGCCAGCAGCTCGATGACGGATCAAGAGACCCAGTACTTC.

In this sample, this clonotype turned up many times. CDR3 DNA: TGTGCCAGCAGTTACGCCAGAACGAACACCGGGGAGCTGTTTTTT. Amino acids: CASSYARTNTGELFF. This chain links TRBV6-5 with TRBJ2-2; D is undetermined. V shed 2 bases and J shed 0 bases, with 7 bases lying between them. Germline V gene data show CDR1 as MNHEY and CDR2 as SVGAGI. This CDR3 comprises 15 residues.

This clonotype was counted ten times or more. This chain uses TRBV20-1 with TRBJ1-2; a possible D gene is TRBD1 (6 bases). The ends were cut back, 6 bases at V and 8 bases at J, with 19 bases in the middle. This CDR3 has 13 residues. The germline V gene has CDR1 DFQATT and CDR2 SNEGSKA (reference sequence). CDR3 coding DNA: TGCAGTGCCCGACAGGAGGTCGCCAGGGGCTACACCTTC. Translation gives CSARQEVARGYTF.

This clonotype was observed many times. The chain links TRBV3-1 to TRBJ1-4; D is ambiguous. With 0 bases removed from V and 0 bases from J, the gap between germline ends came to 8 bases. The CDR3 runs 16 residues. The germline V gene has CDR1 LGHDT and CDR2 YNNKEL (reference sequence). The CDR3 loop is CASSQDGTSTNEKLFF. CDR3 coding DNA: TGTGCCAGCAGCCAAGATGGCACTTCAACTAATGAAAAACTGTTTTTT.

This clonotype was picked up many times. J is TRBJ1-5 and V is TRBV5-6, with D perhaps TRBD1 (5 bases). The CDR3 contains 17 residues. V was clipped by 2 bases and J by 0 bases, with 15 bases between them. Germline V lookup: CDR1 SGHDT, CDR2 YYEEEE. The CDR3 nucleotides read TGTGCCAGCAGCTTAACAAGGGGCGTCTATAGCAATCAGCCCCAGCATTTT. Its translation: CASSLTRGVYSNQPQHF.

This chain joins TRBV7-6 and TRBJ2-1; D is uncertain. This CDR3 contains 12 residues. Germline V gene lookup returns CDR1 SGHVS and CDR2 FNYEAQ. Trimming shortened V by 4 bases and J by 10 bases, and 11 bases separated the two germline ends. In nucleotides, the CDR3 is TGTGCCAGCAGCTCAACCGATGACGAGCAGTTCTTC. Translation gives CASSSTDDEQFF.

This clonotype was seen ten or more times. CDR3 bases: TGTGCCAGCAACCCAGGGGGAGGGAACACTGAAGCTTTCTTT. Protein: CASNPGGGNTEAFF. The V gene is TRBV9, the J gene TRBJ1-1; TRBD1 matches at 7 bases. This CDR3 is built from 14 residues. V trimming: 6 bases; J trimming: 1 base; junction bases outside the gene matches: 6. CDR1 is SGDLS, CDR2 YYNGEE, per germline.

Only a few counts were recorded for this clonotype. The chain couples TRBV10-3 to TRBJ1-2, with unresolved D. The CDR3 extends over 16 amino acids. Germline CDR1 reads ENHRY; CDR2 reads SYGVKD. Trimming stripped 2 bases from V and 8 bases from J, with 21 bases between. CDR3 nucleotide sequence: TGTGCCATCAGTGAGACCCTCCTAGGCGCCCTAGGGGGCTACACCTTC. It codes for CAISETLLGALGGYTF.

The table lists this clonotype with many counts. The chain links TRBV5-1 to TRBJ2-7; D is unresolved. V lost 7 bases to trimming and J lost 1 base, with 15 bases between them. This CDR3 spans 14 amino acids. Germline V gene data show CDR1 as SGHRS and CDR2 as YFSETQ. DNA of the CDR3: TGCGCCAGCTCCGAAGGTCCCTTGTCCTACGAGCAGTACTTC. It specifies CASSEGPLSYEQYF.

This clonotype occurred many times. The J gene is TRBJ2-3, the V gene TRBV9; perhaps TRBD2 as D (6 bases). V lost 3 bases, J lost 2 bases, and 16 bases lay in between. The CDR3 spans 16 residues. Germline values: CDR1 SGDLS, CDR2 YYNGEE. The CDR3 here is CASSAPLGGLTDTQYF. The CDR3 DNA sequence: TGTGCCAGCAGCGCGCCCTTGGGGGGACTCACAGATACGCAGTATTTT. Full variable domain (remainder filled in from reference TRBV9 and TRBJ2-3): DSGVTQTPKHLITATGQRVTLRCSPRSGDLSVYWYQQSLDQGLQFLIQYYNGEERAKGNILERFSAQQFPDLHSELNLSSLELGDSALYFCASSAPLGGLTDTQYFGPGTRLTVL.